One sample yielded the 5 T cell receptor beta chains listed below, sequenced in a study of T cell repertoires in cytomegalovirus infection. Each CDR3 protein gets one entry after TCRdb re-called the reads with MiXCR. The sample holds about 230,000 distinct CDR3 sequences; 22% are singletons and the top ten take over 15%. The sequenced sample was CD8+ T cells from PBMCs. The receptor set was obtained from a human donor in good health (CMV status not recorded). Some clones in this sample may be carry-over from other donors' samples.

The V and J genes are TRBV29-1 and TRBJ2-7; the match to TRBD1 covers 9 bases. This CDR3 region has 21 residues. Germline values: CDR1 SQVTM, CDR2 ANQGSEA. V lost 5 bases to trimming and J lost 2 bases; unmatched junction nucleotides: 28. CDR3 sequence reads: CSVRGQGGGFSPVTYPYEQYF. For the CDR3, the DNA is TGCAGCGTTAGGGGACAGGGCGGGGGTTTTAGCCCCGTTACCTATCCCTACGAGCAGTACTTC.

This clonotype was counted at least ten times. This chain connects TRBV25-1 to TRBJ1-1; D is perhaps TRBD1 (6 bases). From germline, CDR1 is MGHDK and CDR2 SYGVNS. The CDR3 runs 14 residues. The V and J ends lost 5 bases and 4 bases respectively, with 14 bases between them. CDR3 protein: CASSYTGSVTEAFF. DNA for the CDR3: TGTGCCAGCAGTTATACAGGGTCGGTCACTGAAGCTTTCTTT.

This clonotype was observed at least ten times. Here the CDR3 reads CASSLVFGTDTQYF. DNA of the CDR3: TGTGCCAGCAGTTTGGTCTTTGGCACAGATACGCAGTATTTT. V is TRBV12-3 or TRBV12-4 and J is TRBJ2-3, with D unclear. V was trimmed by 3 bases and J by 1 base, leaving 8 bases between them. The length of the CDR3 is 14 residues.

This chain connects TRBV20-1 to TRBJ2-1; D gene ambiguous. The V end was cut by 2 bases, the J end by 6 bases, with 11 bases between. This CDR3 has 13 amino acids. Germline V gene sequence: CDR1 DFQATT, CDR2 SNEGSKA (reference sequence). CDR3 in DNA: TGCAGTGCTAGACTAGAGAACTCCAATGAGCAGTTCTTC. This sequence encodes CSARLENSNEQFF.

This clonotype was seen more than once but under ten times. The rearrangement uses TRBV7-9 and TRBJ2-1; D is ambiguous. The CDR3 is 11 residues long. The germline CDR1 and CDR2 sequences are SEHNR and FQNEAQ (reference sequence). V gave up 8 bases and J gave up 7 bases, with 9 bases separating them. CDR3 bases: TGTGCCAGCCTCTCGGGTAATGAGCAGTTCTTC. This gives the protein CASLSGNEQFF.